Shown below are 15 T cell receptor beta chains from a single sample sequenced in a study of Graves' ophthalmopathy and Graves' hyperthyroidism. The authors amplified TCR beta CDR3 regions, and they did so from RNA transcripts for repertoire sequencing. First-round RT-PCR relied on HTBI primers, and a second-round multiplex PCR came next. A single record per CDR3 protein comes from TCRdb applying MiXCR to the multiplex PCR reads. The data show 400,000 or so distinct CDR3 sequences, with about 16% seen just once and 5.5% to 7% held by the top ten. The sequenced sample consisted of peripheral blood. Receptors originate from a woman between 18 and 29 years old with stable Graves' hyperthyroidism.

Regarding this clonotype: A much larger clone sits a single nucleotide away, making a read error possible. V and J are TRBV27 and TRBJ1-5, with a possible D match to TRBD1 (6 bases). The CDR3 spans 14 residues. Germline V gene data show CDR1 as MNHEY and CDR2 as SMNVEV (reference sequence). Here the CDR3 reads CASSLRGAIQPQRF. CDR3 DNA: TGTGCCAGCAGTTTAAGGGGGGCCATTCAGCCCCAGCGTTTT.

V is TRBV6-5 and J is TRBJ1-2, with a weak D call TRBD1 (5 bases). Looked up from germline, CDR1 is MNHEY and CDR2 is SVGAGI. This CDR3 has 15 amino acids. V was shortened by 2 bases and J by 4 bases, with 14 bases between the two germline ends. CDR3 residues: CASSYDSKETYGYTF. Written as DNA, the CDR3 is TGTGCCAGCAGTTACGACAGTAAGGAGACCTATGGCTACACCTTC.

This clonotype was seen more than once but under ten times. The chain is built from TRBV20-1 and TRBJ2-5, with a weak D call TRBD1 (5 bases). Looked up from germline, CDR1 is DFQATT and CDR2 is SNEGSKA (reference sequence). V was cut by 0 bases and J by 5 bases, with 16 bases left in between. The length of the CDR3 is 15 residues. The CDR3 here is CSARDPGQGGETQYF. CDR3 DNA: TGCAGTGCTAGAGATCCCGGGCAGGGCGGTGAGACCCAGTACTTC.

This rearrangement joins TRBV6-2 or TRBV6-3 to TRBJ2-7; 15 nucleotides line up with TRBD2. V shed 4 bases, J shed 7 bases, and the junction held 8 bases outside the gene matches. From germline, CDR1 is MNHEY and CDR2 SVGEGT. The CDR3 extends over 16 amino acids. The CDR3 sequence: CASSSRTSGGAREQYF. The CDR3 DNA reads TGTGCCAGCAGTTCCCGGACTAGCGGGGGGGCCAGGGAGCAGTACTTC.

This clonotype was seen ten or more times. The chain couples TRBV3-1 to TRBJ1-6, with 7 bases matching TRBD1. Germline V gene data show CDR1 as LGHDT and CDR2 as YNNKEL (reference sequence). The trim removed 1 base at V and 10 bases at J, leaving 7 bases unmatched. The CDR3 is 15 amino acids. Here the CDR3 DNA reads TGTGCCAGCAGCCAAGGACAGGGAATTAGGTCACCCCTCCACTTT. It specifies CASSQGQGIRSPLHF.

This clonotype was picked up many times. The chain links TRBV10-3 to TRBJ2-5; 7 nucleotides match TRBD1. V was clipped by 0 bases and J by 2 bases; unmatched bases: 3. Germline V gives CDR1 ENHRY, CDR2 SYGVKD. The CDR3 totals 15 residues. CDR3 protein: CAISESRQGQETQYF. Written as DNA, the CDR3 is TGTGCCATCAGTGAGTCGAGACAGGGTCAAGAGACCCAGTACTTC.

The rearrangement uses TRBV10-3 and TRBJ2-5, with 8 bases aligning to TRBD1. The germline V gene has CDR1 ENHRY and CDR2 SYGVKD. The CDR3 is 16 amino acids. With 3 bases clipped from V and 5 bases from J, the junction kept 11 bases outside the gene matches. CDR3 nucleotide sequence: TGTGCCATCAGTGAAAGTGGGCAGGGGGCATTGGAGACCCAGTACTTC. This gives the protein CAISESGQGALETQYF.

There are many counts of this clonotype. The J gene is TRBJ1-6, the V gene TRBV12-3 or TRBV12-4; D is unresolved. This CDR3 spans 14 amino acids. V was pared by 5 bases and J by 2 bases, with 7 bases between. CDR3 sequence: CASSTAPYNSPLHF. CDR3 nucleotides: TGTGCCAGCAGTACCGCCCCCTATAATTCACCCCTCCACTTT.

This chain connects TRBV6-1 to TRBJ2-7; 12 nucleotides align to TRBD2. J was trimmed by 1 base and V by 6 bases; bases with no gene match: 4. Germline CDR1 reads MNHNS; CDR2 reads SASEGT. The length of the CDR3 is 15 residues. CDR3 sequence (DNA): TGTGCCAGCAGCCTAGCGGGAGGGCTATCCTACGAGCAGTACTTC. Translated: CASSLAGGLSYEQYF.

This clonotype was seen at least ten times. The chain combines TRBV9 with TRBJ2-7, with a tentative D call TRBD1 (5 bases). CDR3 length: 13 amino acids. The germline V gene encodes CDR1 SGDLS and CDR2 YYNGEE. Trimming pared 4 bases from V and 5 bases from J, leaving 13 bases between. The CDR3 sequence: CASSPGSRDEQYF. CDR3 sequence (DNA): TGTGCCAGCAGCCCAGGGTCCAGGGACGAGCAGTACTTC. The full variable domain, with the rest looked up from reference TRBV9 and TRBJ2-7, is DSGVTQTPKHLITATGQRVTLRCSPRSGDLSVYWYQQSLDQGLQFLIQYYNGEERAKGNILERFSAQQFPDLHSELNLSSLELGDSALYFCASSPGSRDEQYFGPGTRLTVT.

This clonotype was recorded many times. The chain has TRBV10-3 and TRBJ1-1, with TRBD1 matching 11 bases. The germline CDR1 and CDR2 sequences are ENHRY and SYGVKD. The V and J ends lost 2 bases and 4 bases, in that order; junction bases with no gene match: 9. The length of the CDR3 is 17 residues. CDR3 sequence reads: CAISERSPGQGGTEAFF. The CDR3, as DNA: TGTGCCATCAGTGAGCGATCGCCGGGACAGGGGGGCACTGAAGCTTTCTTT.

The table lists this clonotype with many counts. V usage is TRBV12-5 and J usage is TRBJ2-7; D gene unclear. Trimming took 5 bases from V and 6 from J, leaving 14 bases between them. Germline CDR1 LGHNT, CDR2 FRNRAP. The CDR3 consists of 13 residues. The CDR3 sequence: CASGLPLASEQYF. CDR3 nucleotide sequence: TGTGCTAGTGGTCTACCCCTGGCCTCCGAGCAGTACTTC. The full variable domain, completed using reference TRBV12-5 and TRBJ2-7, is DARVTQTPRHKVTEMGQEVTMRCQPILGHNTVFWYRQTMMQGLELLAYFRNRAPLDDSGMPKDRFSAEMPDATLATLKIQPSEPRDSAVYFCASGLPLASEQYFGPGTRLTVT.

The chain joins TRBV28 to TRBJ2-7, with D possibly matching TRBD1 (6 bases). The germline V and J ends were trimmed by 2 bases and 2 bases, with 13 bases remaining between them. This CDR3 contains 15 residues. Germline loops: CDR1 MDHEN, CDR2 SYDVKM. The CDR3 sequence: CASSLGGRGTYEQYF. CDR3 nucleotide sequence: TGTGCCAGCAGTTTAGGGGGCAGGGGAACCTACGAGCAGTACTTC.

This clonotype was detected many times. V is TRBV6-1 and J is TRBJ2-7; D tentatively fits TRBD1 or TRBD2 (5 bases each). This CDR3 is 14 amino acids long. Germline V gives CDR1 MNHNS, CDR2 SASEGT. V was cut by 8 bases and J by 1 base, with 15 bases left in between. CDR3: CASEWDVGSYEQYF. The CDR3 region has the DNA TGTGCCAGCGAATGGGACGTCGGTTCCTACGAGCAGTACTTC.

At least ten counts were recorded for this clonotype. The gene calls are TRBV29-1 and TRBJ1-2; no definite D call. The CDR3 runs 11 residues. The ends were cut back, 7 bases at V and 7 bases at J, with 13 bases in the middle. Germline CDR1 reads SQVTM; CDR2 reads ANQGSEA. The CDR3 nucleotides are TGCAGCGCTCAGGAGGGAGGTGGCTACACCTTC. This translates into CSAQEGGGYTF.